The next 32 T cell receptor beta chains were all read from a single sample in a study of vaccination and CD4 T cells after COVID-19. The treatment: roughly 11-day PBMC culture with coronavirus spike peptide pools or control peptides (ViraFEST assay). Antigens of these TCRs are unknown. Sequence data for DNA of cultured CD4+ T cells were generated by the Oncomine TCR Beta short-read assay. TCRdb used MiXCR to reprocess the PCR reads, holding one entry per CDR3 protein. In the table there are about 16,000 distinct CDR3 sequences, around three quarters of which are singletons. Sequenced material: CD4+ T cells from blood, cultured in vitro. All receptors come from a human donor who had recovered from COVID-19.

The sample holds a few counts of this clonotype. The V call is TRBV15, the J call TRBJ2-3; 9 bases are a match to TRBD2. Germline-derived CDR1 and CDR2 are LNHNV and YYDKDF (reference sequence). V was pared by 4 bases and J by 3 bases, with 14 bases of the junction left unmatched. The CDR3 length is 18 residues. The CDR3 loop reads CATSIGNYRREGTDTQYF. In DNA, the CDR3 is TGTGCCACCAGCATCGGGAATTATAGGCGGGAGGGAACAGATACGCAGTATTTT.

This chain joins TRBV29-1 and TRBJ1-2; D is unresolved. V was trimmed by 3 bases and J by 4 bases, leaving 9 bases between them. This CDR3 contains 12 residues. Germline CDR1 reads SQVTM; CDR2 reads ANQGSEA. CDR3 sequence reads: CSVDFVGYGYTF. The CDR3 region has the DNA TGCAGCGTTGATTTCGTGGGCTATGGCTACACCTTC.

V gene TRBV5-1 combines with J gene TRBJ1-1; D is undetermined. Germline CDR1 reads SGHRS; CDR2 reads YFSETQ. The CDR3 runs to 11 residues. V lost 5 bases and J lost 1, with 3 bases in between. Here the CDR3 DNA reads TGCGCCAGCAGAAAGAACACTGAAGCTTTCTTT. Amino acid sequence: CASRKNTEAFF.

This clonotype occurred a few times. This chain connects TRBV7-9 to TRBJ2-5; D might be TRBD1 (5 bases). Germline values: CDR1 SEHNR, CDR2 FQNEAQ (reference sequence). The V gene lost 1 base and the J gene lost 5 bases, with 17 bases spanning the gap. The CDR3 loop spans 16 amino acids. CDR3 protein: CASSLVGRRVEETQYF. CDR3 sequence (DNA): TGTGCCAGCAGCTTAGTGGGTCGCAGGGTGGAGGAGACCCAGTACTTC. Full variable domain (remainder filled in from reference TRBV7-9 and TRBJ2-5): DTGVSQNPRHKITKRGQNVTFRCDPISEHNRLYWYRQTLGQGPEFLTYFQNEAQLEKSRLLSDRFSAERPKGSFSTLEIQRTEQGDSAMYLCASSLVGRRVEETQYFGPGTRLLVL.

The chain links TRBV2 to TRBJ2-4, with TRBD1 matching over 7 bases. CDR3 length: 14 residues. The junction had 8 bases not matched to a gene; V was cut back by 4 bases and J by 8 bases. Germline V gives CDR1 SNHLY, CDR2 FYNNEI. CDR3 sequence reads: CASSVQGSHYIQYF. The CDR3 nucleotides are TGTGCCAGCAGTGTACAGGGGAGTCATTACATTCAGTACTTC.

The chain links TRBV2 to TRBJ1-5; D remains ambiguous. Germline V gives CDR1 SNHLY, CDR2 FYNNEI. The CDR3 contains 14 residues. Trimming shortened V by 5 bases and J by 0 bases, and 8 bases separated the two germline ends. Written as DNA, the CDR3 is TGTGCCAGCAGTCGGACTTATAGCAATCAGCCCCAGCATTTT. This translates into CASSRTYSNQPQHF.

This clonotype was seen a handful of times. V is TRBV7-2 and J is TRBJ2-7; TRBD1 might be the D (6 bases). V lost 6 bases, J lost 1 base, and 13 bases lay in between. The CDR3 loop spans 14 amino acids. From germline, CDR1 is SGHTA and CDR2 FQGNSA. CDR3 bases: TGTGCCAGCAGACCCCACAGGGAATCCTACGAGCAGTACTTC. Protein product: CASRPHRESYEQYF.

The chain combines TRBV7-8 with TRBJ1-5; D is ambiguous. Germline loops: CDR1 SGHVS, CDR2 FQNEAQ. The CDR3 is made up of 14 amino acids. V shed 2 bases and J shed 2 bases, with 7 bases lying between them. CDR3: CASSLREGNQPQHF. DNA for the CDR3: TGTGCCAGCAGCTTACGCGAAGGCAATCAGCCCCAGCATTTT.

The V gene is TRBV7-9, the J gene TRBJ1-5; D unclear. V lost 2 bases to trimming and J lost 4 bases, with 12 bases between them. This CDR3 comprises 15 residues. Germline lookup yields CDR1 SEHNR and CDR2 FQNEAQ (reference sequence). The CDR3 here is CASSLIGARNQPQHF. CDR3 nucleotides: TGTGCCAGCAGCTTAATAGGCGCTCGAAATCAGCCCCAGCATTTT. Based on the CDR3 plus reference TRBV7-9 and TRBJ1-5, the full variable domain is DTGVSQNPRHKITKRGQNVTFRCDPISEHNRLYWYRQTLGQGPEFLTYFQNEAQLEKSRLLSDRFSAERPKGSFSTLEIQRTEQGDSAMYLCASSLIGARNQPQHFGDGTRLSIL.

The chain uses TRBV4-1 and TRBJ1-1, with 9 bases lining up with TRBD1. The CDR3 consists of 16 residues. CDR1 and CDR2 (germline): MGHRA, YSYEKL. V was clipped by 4 bases and J by 4 bases; unmatched bases: 10. This CDR3 reads CASSLLGGQGVTEAFF. Written as DNA, the CDR3 is TGCGCCAGCAGCCTTCTAGGGGGACAGGGAGTCACTGAAGCTTTCTTT.

This sequence joins TRBV19 and TRBJ2-3, with a tentative D call TRBD2 (5 bases). CDR1 and CDR2 (germline): LNHDA, SQIVND (reference sequence). V gave up 7 bases and J gave up 2 bases, with 13 bases separating them. This CDR3 is built from 14 residues. CDR3 nucleotide sequence: TGTGCCAGTACCCGAGGACTGTTCACAGATACGCAGTATTTT. This translates into CASTRGLFTDTQYF.

This chain links TRBV20-1 with TRBJ1-3; 8 nucleotides align to TRBD1. V lost 6 bases to trimming and J lost 2 bases; unmatched junction nucleotides: 6. Germline lookup yields CDR1 DFQATT and CDR2 SNEGSKA (reference sequence). The length of the CDR3 is 14 residues. CDR3 in amino acids: CSANTGGAGNTIYF. Here the CDR3 DNA reads TGCAGTGCCAATACAGGGGGTGCTGGAAACACCATATATTTT.

The chain couples TRBV7-2 to TRBJ2-5; 10 nucleotides line up with TRBD1. The ends lost 3 bases at V and 3 bases at J; junction bases unmatched: 16. The CDR3 covers 19 residues. Germline loops: CDR1 SGHTA, CDR2 FQGNSA. CDR3 in DNA: TGTGCCAGCAGCTTGAACGTGGGGCCCGGGACAGGGGAGAAAGAGACCCAGTACTTC. Protein product: CASSLNVGPGTGEKETQYF. The full variable domain, its missing parts supplied by reference TRBV7-2 and TRBJ2-5, is GAGVSQSPSNKVTEKGKDVELRCDPISGHTALYWYRQSLGQGLEFLIYFQGNSAPDKSGLPSDRFSAERTGGSVSTLTIQRTQQEDSAVYLCASSLNVGPGTGEKETQYFGPGTRLLVL.

This rearrangement joins TRBV6-2 or TRBV6-3 to TRBJ1-1; 10 bases fit TRBD1. With 5 bases clipped from V and 7 bases from J, the junction kept 13 bases outside the gene matches. Per the germline V gene, CDR1 is MNHEY and CDR2 is SVGEGT. The CDR3 length is 16 residues. The CDR3 is CASSNTGTGARVEAFF. In nucleotides, the CDR3 is TGTGCCAGCAGTAATACCGGGACAGGGGCGCGAGTTGAAGCTTTCTTT.

This clonotype was seen a handful of times. The rearrangement uses TRBV20-1 and TRBJ1-5; 10 bases are shared with TRBD1. In germline, CDR1 is DFQATT, CDR2 SNEGSKA (reference sequence). Trimming cost V 7 bases and J 6 bases; bases outside gene matches: 12. The CDR3 loop spans 15 amino acids. CDR3 bases: TGCAGTGTAGTTGGGGGACAGGGGTCGGGTCAGCCCCAGCATTTT. As protein: CSVVGGQGSGQPQHF.

V usage is TRBV30 and J usage is TRBJ1-6, with D possibly matching TRBD1 (5 bases). CDR3 length equals 15 residues. Germline-derived CDR1 and CDR2 are GTSNPN and SVGIG (reference sequence). The V end lost 4 bases, the J end lost 0 bases, and 10 bases lay between the germline ends. The CDR3 DNA is TGTGCCTGGATTAACAGGAGCTCCTATAATTCACCCCTCCACTTT. Its protein is CAWINRSSYNSPLHF.

This clonotype occurred a few times. The chain employs TRBV7-2 and TRBJ1-6; unclear D gene. Per germline, CDR1 SGHTA and CDR2 FQGNSA. Between the trimmed V and J ends, which lost 1 base and 5 bases, there was a span of 6 bases. The CDR3 totals 14 residues. As DNA, the CDR3 is TGTGCCAGCAGCTTAGGATTGCATAATTCACCCCTCCACTTT. Translating gives CASSLGLHNSPLHF.

The rearrangement links TRBV6-5 to TRBJ2-5; 7 bases are shared with TRBD1. With 0 bases clipped from V and 2 bases from J, the junction kept 3 bases outside the gene matches. This CDR3 comprises 15 residues. Germline CDR1 and CDR2: MNHEY and SVGAGI. The CDR3, as DNA: TGTGCCAGCAGTTACTCCGGGACAGTACAAGAGACCCAGTACTTC. Translation: CASSYSGTVQETQYF.

The rearrangement joins TRBV7-9 to TRBJ1-5; D gene unclear. Germline V gives CDR1 SEHNR, CDR2 FQNEAQ (reference sequence). Trimming removed 10 bases at V and 15 bases at J, with 19 bases between. The CDR3 is 11 residues long. The DNA of the CDR3 is TGTGCCATCGCGGTAGGCCGCCTCCGGCATTTT. Translated: CAIAVGRLRHF.

J is TRBJ1-5 and V is TRBV10-1; 8 bases are a match to TRBD1. This CDR3 region has 14 residues. Germline V CDR1 and CDR2: WNHNN, SYGVQD (reference sequence). The V segment lost 4 bases and the J segment 11 bases; nucleotides outside the gene matches: 10. The CDR3 sequence: CASSADRAGRTQHF. The CDR3 bases are TGCGCCAGCAGTGCGGACAGGGCTGGGCGTACCCAGCATTTT.

The V gene is TRBV6-2 or TRBV6-3, the J gene TRBJ1-5; tentatively, D is TRBD1 (5 bases). This CDR3 comprises 15 residues. Germline lookup yields CDR1 MNHEY and CDR2 SVGEGT. V was cut by 6 bases and J by 1 base, with 13 bases left in between. CDR3 loop: CASRADSLSNQPQHF. CDR3 DNA: TGTGCCAGCAGGGCCGACAGTCTAAGCAATCAGCCCCAGCATTTT.

The chain is built from TRBV5-6 and TRBJ2-2, with D perhaps TRBD2 (5 bases). The CDR3 covers 15 residues. V dropped 1 base and J dropped 1 base, with 8 bases sitting between them. Germline CDR1 reads SGHDT; CDR2 reads YYEEEE. CDR3 protein: CASSLSGRNTGELFF. In DNA, the CDR3 is TGTGCCAGCAGCTTGTCTGGGAGGAACACCGGGGAGCTGTTTTTT.

The chain combines TRBV6-2 or TRBV6-3 with TRBJ1-1; D possibly corresponds to TRBD1 (6 bases). Germline CDR1 and CDR2: MNHEY and SVGEGT. The V gene lost 6 bases and the J gene lost 8 bases, with 10 bases spanning the gap. CDR3 size: 11 residues. The CDR3, as DNA: TGTGCCAGCAGACCCAGGGGAGAAGCTTTCTTT. Translated, it gives CASRPRGEAFF.

V gene TRBV6-1 combines with J gene TRBJ2-7, with D perhaps TRBD1 (6 bases). V was shortened by 7 bases and J by 6 bases, with 19 bases between the two germline ends. This CDR3 has 14 residues. Germline CDR1 reads MNHNS; CDR2 reads SASEGT. CDR3 DNA: TGTGCCAGCATCCCAGGGGAGCTGTCGGTCGAGCAGTACTTC. Translated, it gives CASIPGELSVEQYF.

The V gene is TRBV15, the J gene TRBJ1-5; D is perhaps TRBD1 (6 bases). The V end lost 2 bases, the J end lost 5 bases, and 7 bases lay between the germline ends. CDR1 is LNHNV, CDR2 YYDKDF, per germline (reference sequence). The CDR3 runs 13 residues. The CDR3 nucleotides read TGTGCCACCAGCAGAAGACAGGATCAGCCCCAGCATTTT. This sequence encodes CATSRRQDQPQHF.

In this sample, this clonotype turned up once. CDR3 loop: CASSFSSTDSNQPQHF. In DNA form, the CDR3 reads TGTGCCAGCAGCTTCTCATCCACAGATAGCAATCAGCCCCAGCATTTT. This chain uses TRBV7-2 with TRBJ1-5; D gene uncertain. The germline gives CDR1 SGHTA, CDR2 FQGNSA. The CDR3 is made up of 16 amino acids. The V gene lost 3 bases and the J gene lost 0 bases, with 12 bases spanning the gap.

This clonotype showed up just once. This CDR3 is CATSDSPEGVHGYTF. CDR3 coding DNA: TGTGCCACCAGTGATTCACCGGAGGGGGTACATGGCTACACCTTC. V is TRBV24-1 and J is TRBJ1-2; weak D call: TRBD1 (6 bases). This CDR3 is built from 15 residues. V was trimmed by 2 bases and J by 6 bases, leaving 15 bases between them. Germline lookup yields CDR1 KGHDR and CDR2 SFDVKD.

The chain joins TRBV7-2 to TRBJ2-7; 15 bases map to TRBD2. CDR1 and CDR2 from the germline V gene are SGHTA and FQGNSA. Trimming removed 5 bases from V and 7 bases from J; junction bases left unmatched: 9. The CDR3 loop spans 16 amino acids. CDR3 DNA sequence: TGTGCCAGCAGCACCCGGACTAGCGGGAGGGCCCAAGAGCAGTACTTC. Translating it yields CASSTRTSGRAQEQYF.

V gene TRBV14 combines with J gene TRBJ2-1; no clear D gene. V gave up 0 bases and J gave up 15 bases, with 21 bases separating them. The CDR3 has 15 amino acids. Per the germline V gene, CDR1 is SGHDN and CDR2 is FVKESK. This CDR3 is CASSQDGATGVRLFF. CDR3 nucleotides: TGTGCCAGCAGCCAAGATGGAGCGACGGGCGTGAGGCTGTTCTTC.

The CDR3 spells CAISAPGQGVRTGELFF. Written as DNA, the CDR3 is TGTGCCATCAGTGCCCCGGGACAGGGGGTAAGGACCGGGGAGCTGTTTTTT. The rearrangement uses TRBV10-3 and TRBJ2-2; 11 bases are a match to TRBD1. From germline, CDR1 is ENHRY and CDR2 SYGVKD. J gave up 5 bases and V 4 bases, and 9 bases lay outside the gene matches. CDR3 length: 17 amino acids.

The CDR3 DNA follows: TGCAGCGGGGGACAGGGGGGCTTCAATGAGCAGTTCTTC. Encoded protein: CSGGQGGFNEQFF. V usage is TRBV29-1 and J usage is TRBJ2-1; TRBD1 aligns across 11 bases. The CDR3 has 13 residues. V lost 7 bases and J lost 6; bases outside the gene matches: 5. The germline gives CDR1 SQVTM, CDR2 ANQGSEA.

This clonotype was counted a few times. The rearrangement joins TRBV30 to TRBJ1-6, with TRBD1 identical over 7 bases. The CDR3 contains 15 residues. CDR1 GTSNPN and CDR2 SVGIG come from the germline V gene (reference sequence). V lost 4 bases, J lost 7 bases, and 10 bases stayed unmatched. DNA for the CDR3: TGTGCCTGGACTATACAGGGGAAGAGGAATTCACCCCTCCACTTT. This sequence encodes CAWTIQGKRNSPLHF.